Detailed here is one T cell receptor (beta chain). This record belongs to a study of cytomegalovirus exposure and HLA in healthy donors. A multiplex PCR was run with 60 Vbeta primers and 13 Jbeta primers. Here immunoSEQ multiplex PCR was the method, and the copy in TCRdb shows in-frame clones only, minus some. The sample yields about 190,000 clones, under 85% seen once. Germline-derived CDR1 and CDR2 are MNHEY and SMNVEV (reference sequence). The CDR3 is made up of 17 amino acids. V lost 6 bases to trimming and J lost 0 bases, with 20 bases between them. Sequenced input: PBMCs. The chain joins TRBV27 to TRBJ2-5; D is possibly TRBD2 (6 bases). This TCR came from a woman aged 18-29 years in good health and CMV-seronegative. CDR3 DNA: TGTGCCAGCAGCGGCCTAAGCGTAGGAGGGTACCAAGAGACCCAGTACTTC. It encodes CASSGLSVGGYQETQYF.